The entry below gives a single TCR beta chain sequence along with its context. CDR1 is MNHEY, CDR2 SMNVEV, per germline (reference sequence). V shed 4 bases and J shed 2 bases, with 9 bases lying between them. The CDR3 has 13 residues. The sample comes from a study of cytomegalovirus exposure and HLA in healthy donors. The PCR employed 60 Vbeta primers together with 13 Jbeta primers. Libraries were prepared by immunoSEQ multiplex PCR; TCRdb keeps only in-frame clonotypes and omits some of them. The sample carries 100,000 to 150,000 clones, less than 90% recorded once. The sequenced sample consisted of PBMCs. The clonotype originates from a man aged 50-59 years in good health and CMV-seronegative. The chain couples TRBV27 to TRBJ2-7; D not certain. CDR3 bases: TGTGCCAGCAGTTCCGGTAGAGCCTACGAGCAGTACTTC. Translated: CASSSGRAYEQYF.